One T cell receptor (beta chain) is described in this entry. Its target is not known. The germline CDR1 and CDR2 sequences are SGHTA and FQGNSA. CDR3 length: 14 residues. This entry belongs to a study of monozygotic twins with inflammatory bowel disease. Donors each contributed one blood sample measuring 2.5 ml. Study-level findings and limits: Among twins, concordant and discordant pairs did not differ in repertoire similarity, possibly from limited power.

The template-switching step introduced UMIs that carried a 6-nucleotide sample barcode. TCRdb re-analyzed the 5' RACE reads; it lists each CDR3 protein once, without DNA. Recorded here are approximately 330,000 distinct CDR3 sequences; the top ten clones represent approximately 2%. The clonotype originates from a human donor with ulcerative colitis or Crohn's disease, or a healthy co-twin of an affected twin (not recorded which). The sequencing input was blood. The chain joins TRBV7-2 to TRBJ2-1; the TCRdb call, TRBD1, lacks DNA for checking. This chain's CDR3 is CASSRRAGEREQFF. The whole variable domain, remainder taken from reference TRBV7-2 and TRBJ2-1, is GAGVSQSPSNKVTEKGKDVELRCDPISGHTALYWYRQSLGQGLEFLIYFQGNSAPDKSGLPSDRFSAERTGGSVSTLTIQRTQQEDSAVYLCASSRRAGEREQFFGPGTRLTVL.